The entry that follows covers one T cell receptor (beta chain) sequence. Antigen specificity is unknown. Sequencing was performed with immunoSEQ multiplex PCR; in TCRdb, only in-frame clones are kept and a portion is missing. The sample includes 72,000 or so clones, 80% of them seen just once. These data come from a study of OX40 agonist ivuxolimab in advanced cancers. Study at large: Cohort: around 86% men, mean age around 55, aged about 20 to 90. Allowance was made for prior anti-PD-1, anti-PD-L1 or anti-CTLA-4 therapy, and 40% to 45% had some. Broader study findings: At doses 0.1 to 3.0 mg/kg, CD4+ and CD8+ clones expanded.

Trimming stripped 3 bases from V and 7 bases from J, with 16 bases between. Germline V gene sequence: CDR1 KGHSH, CDR2 LQKENI. CDR3 length equals 14 residues. The TCR comes from an adult with an advanced solid tumor such as melanoma, head and neck, liver or kidney cancer. The chain has TRBV18 and TRBJ2-7, with a weak D call TRBD2 (5 bases). The input for sequencing was CD4+ or CD8+ T cells sorted from blood, taken in a trial of the OX40 agonist ivuxolimab. CDR3 protein: CASSPDLGSEEQYF. CDR3 sequence (DNA): TGTGCCAGCTCACCTGACCTGGGGAGTGAAGAGCAGTACTTC.